Detailed here is one T cell receptor (beta chain). The data are from a study of blood T cell repertoires in COVID-19. Study background: COVID-19 samples collected from the United States, Italy and Spain covered acute and convalescent phases. T cells, B-cell-depleted T cells, or PBMCs provided the cDNA or gDNA that served as material.

Original handling: Amplifying reference gene primers gave estimates of nucleated cell counts. Generated by immunoSEQ multiplex PCR, the TCRdb table keeps only in-frame clones and is missing some. The V and J calls and the clone size are those of that table, but D and trimming were determined from the DNA. This table holds approximately 140,000 clones, 82% found once. V was pared by 6 bases and J by 3 bases, with 14 bases between. CDR1 is MNHEY, CDR2 SVGAGI, per germline. This CDR3 is 15 amino acids long. V gene TRBV6-5 combines with J gene TRBJ1-4; D is undetermined. The source of this sequence is a human donor with acute or convalescent COVID-19. The donor label of this sample is uncertain. The sample taken for sequencing was peripheral blood. CDR3: CASRPGLVANEKLFF. The CDR3 DNA sequence: TGTGCCAGCAGACCCGGTCTCGTGGCTAATGAAAAACTGTTTTTT.